These T cell receptor beta chains were read from a single sample in a study of T cell changes during pregnancy in multiple sclerosis. The method was immunoSEQ multiplex PCR; TCRdb's version includes in-frame clones alone and lacks a portion of them. The profile shows about 59,000 clones, roughly 94% of them singletons. The sequencing here drew on CD8+ T cells from peripheral blood mononuclear cells, taken after pregnancy. These receptors were collected from a female donor with multiple sclerosis, enrolled in a pregnancy study. Both conserved end residues are part of each CDR3. D genes are given only for firm matches. Clone size appears in some rows only: once, few, many, or a class for an expanded clone.

.	TRBJ2-3	TRBV27	.	TGTGCCAGCAGTTTATCGGCCGATACGCAGTATTTT	CASSLSADTQYF
.	TRBJ1-1	TRBV7-9	TRBD1	TGTGCCAGCAGCCAACTGGACAGGGGCACTGAAGCTTTCTTT	CASSQLDRGTEAFF
.	TRBJ1-5	TRBV5-1	.	TGCGCCAGCAGCTTGAGAAACCGGGACAATCAGCCCCAGCATTTT	CASSLRNRDNQPQHF
.	TRBJ2-7	TRBV7-8	.	TGTGCCAGCAGCTTCAATAGCGACTACGAGCAGTACTTC	CASSFNSDYEQYF
.	TRBJ2-5	TRBV4-3	.	TGCGCCAGCAGCCAAGATCGGAGGGGTTTCCAAGAGACCCAGTACTTC	CASSQDRRGFQETQYF
.	TRBJ2-1	TRBV2	.	TGTGCCAGCAGTGAAGGGTTGAGCTCCTACAATGAGCAGTTCTTC	CASSEGLSSYNEQFF
once	TRBJ1-2	TRBV7-9	.	TGTGCCAGCAGCTCTATGAGGGCCGACTATGGCTACACCTTC	CASSSMRADYGYTF
.	TRBJ2-7	TRBV6-5	TRBD1	TGTGCCAGCAGTTACGGGCAGGGGGCCAGGGAGCAGTACTTC	CASSYGQGAREQYF
.	TRBJ1-5	TRBV28	.	TGTGCCACCGGGGGAGGGAATCAGCCCCAGCATTTT	CATGGGNQPQHF
.	TRBJ1-1	TRBV25-1	.	TGTGCCAGCAGTGACTTGGGGAGGGCGAACACTGAAGCTTTCTTT	CASSDLGRANTEAFF
.	TRBJ1-2	TRBV29-1	.	TGCAGCGTTGAGAAAGGGGAAGATGGCTACACCTTC	CSVEKGEDGYTF
.	TRBJ1-1	TRBV21-1	.	TGTGCCAGCAGCGAGAGAAGGACGACAGGGACTCTCCTAGAAAGGAACACTGAAGCTTTCTTT	CASSERRTTGTLLERNTEAFF
.	TRBJ2-7	TRBV6-1	TRBD2	TGTGCCAGCAGCGGACTAGCGGTATACGAGCAGTACTTC	CASSGLAVYEQYF
.	TRBJ1-1	TRBV7-2	TRBD1	TGTGCCAGCAGCTTGACAGGGGCTGTCTCTTTTATTAACACTGAAGCTTTCTTT	CASSLTGAVSFINTEAFF
.	TRBJ2-1	TRBV9	.	TGTGCCAGCAGCGCCCTGACTGATGAGCAGTTCTTC	CASSALTDEQFF
.	TRBJ2-1	TRBV19	TRBD2	TGTGCCAGTAGTGCGGGTAGCGGGTTCTCCTACAATGAGCAGTTCTTC	CASSAGSGFSYNEQFF
.	TRBJ2-7	TRBV5-4	.	TGTGCCAGCAGCTTGGCCCTCGGCAGGGTTGACGAGCAGTACTTC	CASSLALGRVDEQYF
once	TRBJ1-2	TRBV11-3	TRBD1	TGTGCCAGCAGCTTAGGGAAGACAGGGAGCTATGGCTACACCTTC	CASSLGKTGSYGYTF
.	TRBJ2-3	TRBV5-6	TRBD2	TGTGCCAGCAGCTGGAGCCTAGCGGGGGGGGGAGATACGCAGTATTTT	CASSWSLAGGGDTQYF
.	TRBJ2-2	TRBV28	TRBD2	TGTGCCAGCATCCACGGCGGGGGGACTCTCACCGGGGAGCTGTTTTTT	CASIHGGGTLTGELFF
.	TRBJ2-7	TRBV30	.	TGTGCCTGGGTCAGGTCTGGTTCAACCTACGAGCAGTACTTC	CAWVRSGSTYEQYF
.	TRBJ1-1	TRBV14	TRBD1	TGTGCCAGCAGCCAAGATAGGGACAGATTCATGAACACTGAAGCTTTCTTT	CASSQDRDRFMNTEAFF
.	TRBJ2-7	TRBV9	TRBD1	TGTGCCAGCAGCGTCGGGACAGGGGCCTACGAGCAGTACTTC	CASSVGTGAYEQYF
.	TRBJ2-3	TRBV2	TRBD1	TGTGCCCCCCGGACAGGGAGTAGGGCAGATACGCAGTATTTT	CAPRTGSRADTQYF
.	TRBJ2-1	TRBV7-8	TRBD2	TGTGCCAGCAGCATTAGCGGGAGTCTGAATGAGCAGTTCTTC	CASSISGSLNEQFF
.	TRBJ2-5	TRBV19	.	TGTGCCAGTCGGGGTTTTGCAGGGGAAGAGACCCAGTACTTC	CASRGFAGEETQYF
.	TRBJ2-3	TRBV7-3	TRBD2	TGTGCCAGCAGCTCCCCGGGACTAGCGGGAGAAAGCACAGATACGCAGTATTTT	CASSSPGLAGESTDTQYF
.	TRBJ2-1	TRBV4-2	TRBD2	TGTGCCAGCAGCCAAGAGAGCCTAGCGGTTTTGAGGGATAATGAGCAGTTCTTC	CASSQESLAVLRDNEQFF
.	TRBJ2-7	TRBV27	.	TGTGCCAGCAGTTTAGAGGGGGGGCCCACCTACGAGCAGTACTTC	CASSLEGGPTYEQYF